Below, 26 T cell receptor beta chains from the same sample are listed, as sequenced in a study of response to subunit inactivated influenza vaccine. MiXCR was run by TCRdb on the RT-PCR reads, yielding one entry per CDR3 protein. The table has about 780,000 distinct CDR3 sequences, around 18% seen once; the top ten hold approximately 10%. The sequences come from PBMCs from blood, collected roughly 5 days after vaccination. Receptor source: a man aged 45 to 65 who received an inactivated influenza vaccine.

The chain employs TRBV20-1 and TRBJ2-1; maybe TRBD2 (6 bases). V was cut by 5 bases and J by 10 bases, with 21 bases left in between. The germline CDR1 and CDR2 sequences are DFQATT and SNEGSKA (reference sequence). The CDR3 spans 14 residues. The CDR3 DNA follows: TGCAGTGCTTCGAATAGCGGCCTTACAAGGGAGCAGTTCTTC. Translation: CSASNSGLTREQFF.

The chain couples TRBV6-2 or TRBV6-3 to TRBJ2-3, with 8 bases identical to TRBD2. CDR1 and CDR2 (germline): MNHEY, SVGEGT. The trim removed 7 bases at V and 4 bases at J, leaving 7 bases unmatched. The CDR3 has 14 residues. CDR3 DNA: TGTGCCAGCACCTTAGCGGGGATGGCAGATACGCAGTATTTT. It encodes CASTLAGMADTQYF.

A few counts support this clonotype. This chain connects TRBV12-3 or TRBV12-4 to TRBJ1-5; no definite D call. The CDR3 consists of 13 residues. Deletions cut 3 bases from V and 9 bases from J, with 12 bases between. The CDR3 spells CASSLAASGPQHF. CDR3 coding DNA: TGTGCCAGCAGTTTGGCAGCCTCGGGGCCCCAGCATTTT.

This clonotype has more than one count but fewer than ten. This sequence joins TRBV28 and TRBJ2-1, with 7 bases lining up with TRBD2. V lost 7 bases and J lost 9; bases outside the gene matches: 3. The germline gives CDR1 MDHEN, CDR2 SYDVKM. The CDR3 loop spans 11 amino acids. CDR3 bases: TGTGCCAGCATGAGCGGGATTGAGCAGTTCTTC. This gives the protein CASMSGIEQFF.

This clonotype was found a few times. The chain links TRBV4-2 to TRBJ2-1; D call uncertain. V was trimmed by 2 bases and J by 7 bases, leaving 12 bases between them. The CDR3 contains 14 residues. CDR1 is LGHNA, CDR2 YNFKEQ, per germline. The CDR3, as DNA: TGTGCCAGCAGCCAACCCCCACTTCCGAATGAGCAGTTCTTC. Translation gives CASSQPPLPNEQFF.

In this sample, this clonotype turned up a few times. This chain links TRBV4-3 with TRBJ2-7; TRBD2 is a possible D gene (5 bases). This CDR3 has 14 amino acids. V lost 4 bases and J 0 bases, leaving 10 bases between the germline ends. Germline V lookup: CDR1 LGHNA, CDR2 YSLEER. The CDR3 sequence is CASSPMGSSYEQYF. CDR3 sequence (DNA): TGCGCCAGCAGCCCAATGGGGAGCTCCTACGAGCAGTACTTC.

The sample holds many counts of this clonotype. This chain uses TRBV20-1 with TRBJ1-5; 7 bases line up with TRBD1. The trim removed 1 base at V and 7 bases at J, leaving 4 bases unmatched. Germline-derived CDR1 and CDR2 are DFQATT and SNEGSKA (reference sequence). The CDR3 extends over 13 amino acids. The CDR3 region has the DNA TGCAGTGCTAGAGTAACAGGGGAACAGCCCCAGCATTTT. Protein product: CSARVTGEQPQHF.

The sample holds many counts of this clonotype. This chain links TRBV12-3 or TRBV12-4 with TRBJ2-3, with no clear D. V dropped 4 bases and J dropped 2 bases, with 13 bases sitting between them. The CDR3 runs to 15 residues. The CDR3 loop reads CASSSGPTITDTQYF. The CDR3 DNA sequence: TGTGCCAGCAGTTCCGGGCCTACCATCACAGATACGCAGTATTTT.

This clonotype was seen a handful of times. The CDR3 region is CASSPQLAGTYEQYF. CDR3 nucleotides: TGTGCCAGCAGCCCGCAACTAGCGGGGACTTACGAGCAGTACTTC. The chain couples TRBV7-9 to TRBJ2-7; 10 bases are shared with TRBD2. This CDR3 region has 15 residues. The junction had 8 bases not matched to a gene; V was cut back by 5 bases and J by 4 bases. Germline values: CDR1 SEHNR, CDR2 FQNEAQ (reference sequence).

The CDR3 DNA follows: TGTGCCAGCAGCCCCTCGGGACTAAGCGGGGGAACAGATACGCAGTATTTT. It translates to CASSPSGLSGGTDTQYF. The chain has TRBV6-1 and TRBJ2-3; TRBD2 matches 8 bases. CDR3 length: 17 amino acids. CDR1 and CDR2 (germline): MNHNS, SASEGT. Unmatched junction bases numbered 14, after V lost 6 bases and J lost 3 bases.

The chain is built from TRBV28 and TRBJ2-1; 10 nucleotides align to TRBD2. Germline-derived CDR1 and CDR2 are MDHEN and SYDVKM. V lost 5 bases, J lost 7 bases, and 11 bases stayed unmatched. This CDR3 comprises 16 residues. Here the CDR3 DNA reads TGTGCCAGCAGTCCCGTTAGCGGGGGGATTTCAAATGAGCAGTTCTTC. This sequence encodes CASSPVSGGISNEQFF.

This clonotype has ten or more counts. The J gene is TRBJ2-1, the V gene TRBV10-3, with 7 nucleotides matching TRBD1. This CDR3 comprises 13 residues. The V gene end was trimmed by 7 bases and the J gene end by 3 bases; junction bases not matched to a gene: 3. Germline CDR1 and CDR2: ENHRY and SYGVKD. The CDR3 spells CAINRQGYNEQFF. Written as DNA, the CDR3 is TGTGCCATCAATAGACAGGGCTACAATGAGCAGTTCTTC.

CDR3 nucleotides: TGTGCCAGCAGCTTGCTCGGACATACCTCCACCGACGAGCAGTACTTC. This translates into CASSLLGHTSTDEQYF. The chain couples TRBV5-6 to TRBJ2-7, with TRBD1 as a possible D gene (5 bases). Germline values: CDR1 SGHDT, CDR2 YYEEEE. Deletions cut 1 base from V and 5 bases from J, with 19 bases between. The CDR3 totals 16 residues.

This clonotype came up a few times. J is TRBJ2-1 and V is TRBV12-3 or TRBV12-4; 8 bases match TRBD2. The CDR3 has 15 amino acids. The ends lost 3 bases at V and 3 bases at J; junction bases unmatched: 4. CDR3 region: CASSFSGLVYNEQFF. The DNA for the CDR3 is TGTGCCAGCAGTTTCTCGGGACTAGTCTACAATGAGCAGTTCTTC.

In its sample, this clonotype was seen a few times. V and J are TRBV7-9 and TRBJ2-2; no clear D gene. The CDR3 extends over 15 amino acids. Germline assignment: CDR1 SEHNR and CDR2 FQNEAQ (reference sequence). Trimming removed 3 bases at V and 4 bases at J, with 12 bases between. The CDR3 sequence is CASSLPVYRTGELFF. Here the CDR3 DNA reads TGTGCCAGCAGCTTGCCGGTATATCGCACCGGGGAGCTGTTTTTT.

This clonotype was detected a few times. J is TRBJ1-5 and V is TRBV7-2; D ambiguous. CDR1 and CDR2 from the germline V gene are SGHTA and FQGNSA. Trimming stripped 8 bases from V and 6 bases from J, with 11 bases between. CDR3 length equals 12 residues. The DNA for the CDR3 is TGTGCCAGCGGGGAGGGTTTTCAGCCCCAGCATTTT. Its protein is CASGEGFQPQHF.

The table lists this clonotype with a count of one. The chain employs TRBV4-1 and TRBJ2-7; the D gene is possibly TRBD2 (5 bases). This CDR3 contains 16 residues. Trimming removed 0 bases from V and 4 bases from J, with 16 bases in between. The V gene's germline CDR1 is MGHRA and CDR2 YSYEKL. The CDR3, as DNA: TGCGCCAGCAGCCAAGAGAGGCCGGGAATTGGATACGAGCAGTACTTC. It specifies CASSQERPGIGYEQYF.

The CDR3 sequence is CASSLRDLDTQYF. Here the CDR3 DNA reads TGTGCCAGCAGCTTACGGGACTTAGATACGCAGTATTTT. The chain carries TRBV9 and TRBJ2-3; perhaps TRBD2 as D (6 bases). This CDR3 contains 13 residues. Trimming took 4 bases from V and 5 from J, leaving 11 bases between them. From germline, CDR1 is SGDLS and CDR2 YYNGEE.

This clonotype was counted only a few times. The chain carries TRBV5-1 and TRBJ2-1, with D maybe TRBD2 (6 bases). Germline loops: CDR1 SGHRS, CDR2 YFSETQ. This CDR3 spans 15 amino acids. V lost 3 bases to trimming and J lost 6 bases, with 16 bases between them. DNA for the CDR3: TGCGCCAGCAGCTCCACTAGCTCAGTCGCCAATGAGCAGTTCTTC. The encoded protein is CASSSTSSVANEQFF. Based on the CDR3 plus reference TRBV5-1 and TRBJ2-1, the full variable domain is KAGVTQTPRYLIKTRGQQVTLSCSPISGHRSVSWYQQTPGQGLQFLFEYFSETQRNKGNFPGRFSGRQFSNSRSEMNVSTLELGDSALYLCASSSTSSVANEQFFGPGTRLTVL.

The CDR3 DNA is TGTGCCAGCAGTGCATTGACTAGGGCCTCTTACGGGGAGCTGTTTTTT. As protein: CASSALTRASYGELFF. The rearrangement links TRBV27 to TRBJ2-2; TRBD2 might be the D (6 bases). The CDR3 contains 16 residues. Germline assignment: CDR1 MNHEY and CDR2 SMNVEV (reference sequence). Trimming removed 5 bases at V and 7 bases at J, with 20 bases between.

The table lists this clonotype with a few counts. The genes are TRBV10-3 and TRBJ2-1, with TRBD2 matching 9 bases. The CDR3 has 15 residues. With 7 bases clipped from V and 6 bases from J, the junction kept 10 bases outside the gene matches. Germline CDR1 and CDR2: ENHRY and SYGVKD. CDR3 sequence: CAIKTGLAGSNEQFF. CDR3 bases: TGTGCCATCAAGACTGGCCTAGCGGGGAGCAATGAGCAGTTCTTC.

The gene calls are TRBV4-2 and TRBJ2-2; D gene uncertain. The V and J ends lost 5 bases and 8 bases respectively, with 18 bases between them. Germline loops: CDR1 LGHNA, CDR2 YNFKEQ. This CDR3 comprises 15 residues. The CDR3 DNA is TGTGCCAGCAGCTACTGGGCCGTTTCGGAAGGGGAGCTGTTTTTT. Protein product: CASSYWAVSEGELFF.

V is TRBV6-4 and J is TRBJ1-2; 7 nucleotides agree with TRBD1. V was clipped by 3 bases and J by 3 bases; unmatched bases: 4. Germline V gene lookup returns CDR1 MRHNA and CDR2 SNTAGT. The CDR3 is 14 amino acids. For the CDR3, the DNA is TGTGCCAGCAGTGAAACCGACAGGGACTATGGCTACACCTTC. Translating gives CASSETDRDYGYTF.

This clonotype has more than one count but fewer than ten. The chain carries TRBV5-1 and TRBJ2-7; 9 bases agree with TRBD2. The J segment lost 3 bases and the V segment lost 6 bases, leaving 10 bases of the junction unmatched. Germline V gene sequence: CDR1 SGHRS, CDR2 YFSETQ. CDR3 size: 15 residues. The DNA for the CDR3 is TGCGCCAGCAAAGCTTTAGGGACTAGCAGCTACGAGCAGTACTTC. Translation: CASKALGTSSYEQYF.

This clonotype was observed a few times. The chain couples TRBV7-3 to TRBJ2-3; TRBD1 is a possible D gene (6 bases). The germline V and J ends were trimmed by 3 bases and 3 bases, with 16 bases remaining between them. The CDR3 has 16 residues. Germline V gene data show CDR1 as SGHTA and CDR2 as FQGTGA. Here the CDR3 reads CASSLGLGTGTDTQYF. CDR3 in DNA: TGTGCCAGCAGCTTGGGTTTGGGCACAGGGACAGATACGCAGTATTTT.

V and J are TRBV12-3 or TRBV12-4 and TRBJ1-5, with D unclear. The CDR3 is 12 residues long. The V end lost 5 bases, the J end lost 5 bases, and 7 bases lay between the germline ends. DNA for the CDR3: TGTGCCAGCAGTGAAGAAGATCAGCCCCAGCATTTT. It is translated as CASSEEDQPQHF.